These 14 T cell receptor beta chains were sequenced from one sample in a study of cytomegalovirus exposure and HLA in healthy donors. PCR involved 60 Vbeta and 13 Jbeta primers. Produced via immunoSEQ multiplex PCR; TCRdb's table is partial and in-frame only. This sample has about 180,000 clones; around 84% occur once, and the top ten carry roughly 1.2%. The sequenced sample consisted of PBMCs. The receptors originated from a girl aged 2 to 10 in good health and CMV-seropositive.

The CDR3 coding sequence is TGTGCCAGCAGTTACTCGTCTATATCGGGGGGACAGCCCCAGCATTTT. Protein: CASSYSSISGGQPQHF. The chain recombines TRBV6-5 with TRBJ1-5, with D maybe TRBD1 (5 bases). CDR3 size: 16 residues. V was cut by 0 bases and J by 7 bases, with 16 bases left in between. Germline V lookup: CDR1 MNHEY, CDR2 SVGAGI.

V and J are TRBV13 and TRBJ2-7, with 14 bases aligning to TRBD2. Per germline, CDR1 PRHDT and CDR2 FYEKMQ (reference sequence). The CDR3 is 16 residues long. V was clipped by 4 bases and J by 6 bases; unmatched bases: 8. The CDR3 is CASSSATSGGAGEQYF. The CDR3 DNA is TGTGCCAGCAGCTCTGCGACTAGCGGGGGGGCCGGCGAGCAGTACTTC. Using reference TRBV13 and TRBJ2-7 for the parts outside the CDR3, the full variable domain is AAGVIQSPRHLIKEKRETATLKCYPIPRHDTVYWYQQGPGQDPQFLISFYEKMQSDKGSIPDRFSAQQFSDYHSELNMSSLELGDSALYFCASSSATSGGAGEQYFGPGTRLTVT.

The rearrangement uses TRBV5-1 and TRBJ2-5; 11 nucleotides match TRBD2. The germline gives CDR1 SGHRS, CDR2 YFSETQ. The junction had 6 bases not matched to a gene; V was cut back by 4 bases and J by 4 bases. There are 15 residues in the CDR3. CDR3 coding DNA: TGCGCCAGCAGCGCGGGACTAGCGGTACGAGAGACCCAGTACTTC. This gives the protein CASSAGLAVRETQYF.

The V gene is TRBV4-1, the J gene TRBJ2-1, with unresolved D. The CDR3 covers 18 residues. Germline V gene lookup returns CDR1 MGHRA and CDR2 YSYEKL. V dropped 2 bases and J dropped 4 bases, with 21 bases sitting between them. CDR3 nucleotide sequence: TGCGCCAGCAGCCAAAATTTAGGAATGGGCCCCCTATACAATGAGCAGTTCTTC. Amino acid sequence: CASSQNLGMGPLYNEQFF.

This clone appeared once. This chain connects TRBV2 to TRBJ2-7; 7 positions agree with TRBD2. The CDR3 is 18 residues long. Germline-derived CDR1 and CDR2 are SNHLY and FYNNEI. Losses at the gene ends were 7 bases for V and 0 bases for J; bases not matched to a gene: 18. Here the CDR3 reads CASTLLGGRLVLSYEQYF. The CDR3 DNA follows: TGTGCCAGCACGCTGTTGGGCGGGAGACTCGTTCTCTCCTACGAGCAGTACTTC.

The chain joins TRBV6-6 to TRBJ1-5; unclear D gene. Germline loops: CDR1 MNHNY, CDR2 SVGAGI (reference sequence). CDR3 length equals 13 residues. The V gene lost 7 bases and the J gene lost 2 bases, with 9 bases spanning the gap. This CDR3 is CASTRDRNQPQHF. CDR3 DNA sequence: TGTGCCAGCACCCGGGATCGCAATCAGCCCCAGCATTTT.

The chain combines TRBV21-1 with TRBJ1-1. TRBV21-1 is assigned pseudogene status. The CDR3 runs 17 residues. CDR3 loop: CASSNSPGEAPDTEAFF. CDR3 in DNA: TGTGCCAGCAGCAACTCCCCGGGGGAGGCCCCCGACACTGAAGCTTTCTTT.

This clone was recorded only once. This chain joins TRBV2 and TRBJ2-5, with TRBD1 matching 8 bases. The end of the DNA is better explained by TRBJ2-7, so the J call may be wrong. CDR1 and CDR2 from the germline V gene are SNHLY and FYNNEI. The CDR3 totals 14 residues. The CDR3 coding sequence is TGTGCCAGCATCTCGAGGGACAGGATTTACGAGCAGTACTTC. Amino acid sequence: CASISRDRIYEQYF.

The V and J genes are TRBV18 and TRBJ1-6, with D possibly matching TRBD1 (6 bases). The CDR3 runs 13 residues. CDR1 and CDR2 (germline): KGHSH, LQKENI. V was shortened by 6 bases and J by 7 bases, with 10 bases between the two germline ends. In DNA form, the CDR3 reads TGTGCCAGCTCGGACAGAGAAAATTCACCCCTCCACTTT. Protein product: CASSDRENSPLHF. Looking up the rest from reference TRBV18 and TRBJ1-6 gives the full variable domain: NAGVMQNPRHLVRRRGQEARLRCSPMKGHSHVYWYRQLPEEGLKFMVYLQKENIIDESGMPKERFSAEFPKEGPSILRIQQVVRGDSAAYFCASSDRENSPLHFGNGTRLTVT.

The CDR3 protein is CSVAESNTGELFF. CDR3 DNA: TGCAGCGTCGCCGAGTCTAACACCGGGGAGCTGTTTTTT. The chain uses TRBV29-1 and TRBJ2-2; no firm D call. Trimming took 6 bases from V and 2 from J, leaving 10 bases between them. Germline CDR1 reads SQVTM; CDR2 reads ANQGSEA. The CDR3 length is 13 residues.

V gene TRBV6-1 combines with J gene TRBJ1-4; D is undetermined. The CDR3 totals 15 residues. Germline V CDR1 and CDR2: MNHNS, SASEGT. V gave up 1 base and J gave up 4 bases, with 10 bases separating them. CDR3 DNA: TGTGCCAGCAGTGAAGGCGGCACCCTTAATGAAAAACTGTTTTTT. Translating it yields CASSEGGTLNEKLFF.

The V gene is TRBV9, the J gene TRBJ2-3, with D hard to call. Germline V gives CDR1 SGDLS, CDR2 YYNGEE. The V and J ends lost 0 bases and 6 bases respectively, with 11 bases between them. CDR3 length: 14 residues. The chain's CDR3 is CASSVDSRADTQYF. The CDR3 DNA sequence: TGTGCCAGCAGCGTAGATAGCCGAGCGGATACGCAGTATTTT.

V and J are TRBV12-5 and TRBJ1-5; tentatively, D is TRBD1 (5 bases). Per the germline V gene, CDR1 is LGHNT and CDR2 is FRNRAP. V gave up 5 bases and J gave up 2 bases, with 7 bases separating them. This CDR3 is built from 13 residues. CDR3 sequence reads: CASGGGGNQPQHF. The CDR3 DNA reads TGTGCTAGTGGTGGGGGGGGCAATCAGCCCCAGCATTTT.

CDR3 loop: CASSVGPGVTEAFF. For the CDR3, the DNA is TGTGCCAGCAGCGTAGGTCCGGGGGTCACTGAAGCTTTCTTT. The J gene is TRBJ1-1, the V gene TRBV9, with D tentatively TRBD1 (5 bases). V lost 0 bases, J lost 4 bases, and 10 bases lay in between. From germline, CDR1 is SGDLS and CDR2 YYNGEE. The CDR3 totals 14 residues.